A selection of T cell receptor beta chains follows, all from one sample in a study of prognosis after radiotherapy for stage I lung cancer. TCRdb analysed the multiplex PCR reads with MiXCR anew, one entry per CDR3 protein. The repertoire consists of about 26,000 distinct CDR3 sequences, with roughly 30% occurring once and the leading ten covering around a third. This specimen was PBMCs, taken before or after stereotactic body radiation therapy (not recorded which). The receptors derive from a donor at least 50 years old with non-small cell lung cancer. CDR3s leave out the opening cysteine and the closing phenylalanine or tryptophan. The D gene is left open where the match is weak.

CDR3aa: ASRGTISFYGYT; j_gene: TRBJ1-2; v_gene: TRBV7-2; len: 12; d_gene: -
CDR3aa: ASSQGLAAITDTQY; j_gene: TRBJ2-3; v_gene: TRBV2; len: 14; d_gene: TRBD2
CDR3aa: ATSGLVSSGGTQY; j_gene: TRBJ2-3; v_gene: TRBV24-1; len: 13; d_gene: -
CDR3aa: ASSTRGGLNQPQH; j_gene: TRBJ1-5; v_gene: TRBV28; len: 13; d_gene: -
CDR3aa: ASSLTLSGRADEQF; j_gene: TRBJ2-1; v_gene: TRBV7-3; len: 14; d_gene: -
CDR3aa: ASSWMYEVWKRWDVYEQY; j_gene: TRBJ2-7; v_gene: TRBV6-5; len: 18; d_gene: -
CDR3aa: SAGEGAGGRKY; j_gene: TRBJ2-7; v_gene: TRBV20-1; len: 11; d_gene: -
CDR3aa: ASSPAGGGADEQF; j_gene: TRBJ2-1; v_gene: TRBV6-1; len: 13; d_gene: TRBD2
CDR3aa: ASSTALAVETQY; j_gene: TRBJ2-5; v_gene: TRBV5-1; len: 12; d_gene: TRBD2
CDR3aa: ASSFSGDTYEQY; j_gene: TRBJ2-7; v_gene: TRBV5-1; len: 12; d_gene: TRBD2
CDR3aa: ASSLYPGTEAF; j_gene: TRBJ1-1; v_gene: TRBV5-1; len: 11; d_gene: -
CDR3aa: ASSFFEETEAF; j_gene: TRBJ1-1; v_gene: TRBV12-3/TRBV12-4; len: 11; d_gene: -
CDR3aa: ASSLWAVSGANVLT; j_gene: TRBJ2-6; v_gene: TRBV28; len: 14; d_gene: -
CDR3aa: ASSEEGMIWVSYGYT; j_gene: TRBJ1-2; v_gene: TRBV6-1; len: 15; d_gene: -
CDR3aa: ASSLHTGYGYT; j_gene: TRBJ1-2; v_gene: TRBV7-8; len: 11; d_gene: -
CDR3aa: ASSITGVADGYT; j_gene: TRBJ1-2; v_gene: TRBV19; len: 12; d_gene: -
CDR3aa: ASSAQGAGNTIY; j_gene: TRBJ1-3; v_gene: TRBV7-6; len: 12; d_gene: TRBD1
CDR3aa: ASSPREETQY; j_gene: TRBJ2-5; v_gene: TRBV18; len: 10; d_gene: -
CDR3aa: ASSLAGRDPVDTQY; j_gene: TRBJ2-3; v_gene: TRBV5-1; len: 14; d_gene: -
CDR3aa: ASSSGTDYT; j_gene: TRBJ1-2; v_gene: TRBV12-3/TRBV12-4; len: 9; d_gene: TRBD1
CDR3aa: ASSSPRTGKSTDTQY; j_gene: TRBJ2-3; v_gene: TRBV5-1; len: 15; d_gene: TRBD1
CDR3aa: ASSFGSGANVLT; j_gene: TRBJ2-6; v_gene: TRBV11-3; len: 12; d_gene: -
CDR3aa: ASSERWGGTSPLH; j_gene: TRBJ1-6; v_gene: TRBV6-1; len: 13; d_gene: -
CDR3aa: ASSPWASGTYNEQF; j_gene: TRBJ2-1; v_gene: TRBV28; len: 14; d_gene: TRBD2
CDR3aa: ASSQLGSGNTIY; j_gene: TRBJ1-3; v_gene: TRBV4-1; len: 12; d_gene: -
CDR3aa: ASRKRGDGASSSGNTIY; j_gene: TRBJ1-3; v_gene: TRBV6-1; len: 17; d_gene: -
CDR3aa: SAAPRDRGYQPQH; j_gene: TRBJ1-5; v_gene: TRBV20-1; len: 13; d_gene: TRBD1
CDR3aa: SARGGLATHEQY; j_gene: TRBJ2-7; v_gene: TRBV20-1; len: 12; d_gene: TRBD2
CDR3aa: ASSSREANEQY; j_gene: TRBJ2-7; v_gene: TRBV7-9; len: 11; d_gene: -